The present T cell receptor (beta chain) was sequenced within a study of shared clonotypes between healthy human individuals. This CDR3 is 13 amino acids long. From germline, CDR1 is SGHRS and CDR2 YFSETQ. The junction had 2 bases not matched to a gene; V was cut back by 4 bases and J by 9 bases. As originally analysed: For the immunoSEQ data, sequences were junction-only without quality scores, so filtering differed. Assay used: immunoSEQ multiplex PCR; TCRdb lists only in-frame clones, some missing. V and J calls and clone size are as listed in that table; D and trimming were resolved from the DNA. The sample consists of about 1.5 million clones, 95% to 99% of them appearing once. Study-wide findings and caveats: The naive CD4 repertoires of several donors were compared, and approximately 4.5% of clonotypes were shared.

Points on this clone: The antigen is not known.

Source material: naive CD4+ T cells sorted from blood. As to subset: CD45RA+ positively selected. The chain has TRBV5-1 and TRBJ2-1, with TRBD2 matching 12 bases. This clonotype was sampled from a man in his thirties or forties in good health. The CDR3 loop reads CASSLTSGSEQFF. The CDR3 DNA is TGCGCCAGCAGCCTGACTAGCGGGAGTGAGCAGTTCTTC.